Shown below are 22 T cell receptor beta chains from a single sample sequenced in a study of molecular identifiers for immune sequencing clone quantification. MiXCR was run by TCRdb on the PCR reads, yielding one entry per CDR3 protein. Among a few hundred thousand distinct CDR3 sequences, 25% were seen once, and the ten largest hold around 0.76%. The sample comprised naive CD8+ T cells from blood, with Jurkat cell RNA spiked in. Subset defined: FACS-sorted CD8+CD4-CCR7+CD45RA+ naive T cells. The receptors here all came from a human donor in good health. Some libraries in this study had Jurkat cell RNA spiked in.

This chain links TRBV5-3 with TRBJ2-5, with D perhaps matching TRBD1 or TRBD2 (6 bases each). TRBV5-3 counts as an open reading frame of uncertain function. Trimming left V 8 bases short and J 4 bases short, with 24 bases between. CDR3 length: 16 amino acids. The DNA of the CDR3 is TGTGCCAGCACCTCCCTGGAGGGACATCAACGAGAGACCCAGTACTTC. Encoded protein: CASTSLEGHQRETQYF.

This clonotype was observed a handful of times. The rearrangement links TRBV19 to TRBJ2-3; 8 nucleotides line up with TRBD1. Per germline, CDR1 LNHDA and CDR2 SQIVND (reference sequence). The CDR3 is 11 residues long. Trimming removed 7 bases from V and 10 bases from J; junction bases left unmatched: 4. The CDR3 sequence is CASTSGGSQYF. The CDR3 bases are TGTGCCAGTACTTCAGGGGGCTCGCAGTATTTT.

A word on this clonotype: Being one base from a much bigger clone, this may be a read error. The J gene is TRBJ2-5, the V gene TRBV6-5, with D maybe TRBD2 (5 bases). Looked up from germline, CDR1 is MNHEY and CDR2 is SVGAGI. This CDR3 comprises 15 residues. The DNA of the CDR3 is TGTGCCGGCAGTTTATCCTTTAGCGCACAAGAGACCCAGTACTTC. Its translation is CAGSLSFSAQETQYF.

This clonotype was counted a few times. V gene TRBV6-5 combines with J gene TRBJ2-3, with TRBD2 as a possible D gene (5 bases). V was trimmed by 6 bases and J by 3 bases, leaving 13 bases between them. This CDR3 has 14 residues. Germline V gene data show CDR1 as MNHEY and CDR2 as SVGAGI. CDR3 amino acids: CASSPGGYTDTQYF. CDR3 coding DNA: TGTGCCAGCAGCCCAGGCGGGTATACAGATACGCAGTATTTT.

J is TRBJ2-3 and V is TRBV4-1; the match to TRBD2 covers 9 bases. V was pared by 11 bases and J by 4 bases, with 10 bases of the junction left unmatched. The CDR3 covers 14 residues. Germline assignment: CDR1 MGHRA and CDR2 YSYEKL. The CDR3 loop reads CARRLLAGPDTQYF. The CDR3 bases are TGCGCCCGCCGCCTCCTAGCGGGGCCAGATACGCAGTATTTT.

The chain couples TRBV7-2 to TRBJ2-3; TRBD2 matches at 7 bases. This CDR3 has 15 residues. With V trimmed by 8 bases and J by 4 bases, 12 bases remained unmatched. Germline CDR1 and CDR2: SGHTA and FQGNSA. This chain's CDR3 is CASGRGVRESDTQYF. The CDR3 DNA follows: TGTGCCAGCGGCCGTGGTGTGCGGGAGTCAGATACGCAGTATTTT.

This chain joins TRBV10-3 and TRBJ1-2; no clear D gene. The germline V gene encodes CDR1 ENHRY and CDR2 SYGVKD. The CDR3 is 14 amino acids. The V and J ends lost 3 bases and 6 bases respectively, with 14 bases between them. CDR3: CAISDGQILHGYTF. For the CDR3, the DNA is TGTGCCATCAGTGACGGCCAAATCCTTCATGGCTACACCTTC.

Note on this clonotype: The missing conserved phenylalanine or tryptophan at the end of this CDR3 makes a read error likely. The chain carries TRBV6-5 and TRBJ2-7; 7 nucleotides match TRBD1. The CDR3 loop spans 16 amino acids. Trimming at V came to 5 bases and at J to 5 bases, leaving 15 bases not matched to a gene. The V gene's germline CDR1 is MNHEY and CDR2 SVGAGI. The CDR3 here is CASSLRQGGMGNEQYL. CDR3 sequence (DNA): TGTGCCAGCAGTCTAAGACAGGGTGGTATGGGAAACGAGCAGTACTTA.

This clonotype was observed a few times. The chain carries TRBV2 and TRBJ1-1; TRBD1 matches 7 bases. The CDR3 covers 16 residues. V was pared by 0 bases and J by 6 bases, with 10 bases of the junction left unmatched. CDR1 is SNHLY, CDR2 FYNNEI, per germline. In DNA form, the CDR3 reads TGTGCCAGCAGTGAAGCGCCTTGGCAGGGGGACGCTGAAGCTTTCTTT. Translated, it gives CASSEAPWQGDAEAFF.

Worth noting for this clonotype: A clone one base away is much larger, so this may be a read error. The CDR3 nucleotides are TGTGACAGCAGTTCTTCTGTAGCCAAAAACATTCAGTACTTC. Its protein product is CDSSSSVAKNIQYF. The gene calls are TRBV7-2 and TRBJ2-4; no clear D gene. The length of the CDR3 is 14 residues. The germline V gene has CDR1 SGHTA and CDR2 FQGNSA.

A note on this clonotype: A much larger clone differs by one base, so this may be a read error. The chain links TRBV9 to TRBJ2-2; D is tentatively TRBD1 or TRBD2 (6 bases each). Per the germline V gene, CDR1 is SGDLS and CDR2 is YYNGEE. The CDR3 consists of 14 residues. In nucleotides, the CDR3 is TGTGCCAGCAGCCTCCAGGGGTCAAGCGGGCAGCTGTTTTTT. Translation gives CASSLQGSSGQLFF.

Here the CDR3 reads CALGEKLFF. The DNA of the CDR3 is TGTGCCCTTGGGGAAAAACTGTTTTTT. This sequence joins TRBV7-9 and TRBJ1-4; D unclear. V lost 11 bases, J lost 8 bases, and 6 bases lay in between. CDR1 is SEHNR, CDR2 FQNEAQ, per germline (reference sequence). This CDR3 spans 9 amino acids.

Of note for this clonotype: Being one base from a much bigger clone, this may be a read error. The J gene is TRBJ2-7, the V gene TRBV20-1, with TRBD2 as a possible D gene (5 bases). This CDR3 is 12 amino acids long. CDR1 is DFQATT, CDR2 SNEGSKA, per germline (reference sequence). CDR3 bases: TGCTGTGCTCTAGAGGGCCTCTACGAGCAGTACTTC. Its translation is CCALEGLYEQYF.

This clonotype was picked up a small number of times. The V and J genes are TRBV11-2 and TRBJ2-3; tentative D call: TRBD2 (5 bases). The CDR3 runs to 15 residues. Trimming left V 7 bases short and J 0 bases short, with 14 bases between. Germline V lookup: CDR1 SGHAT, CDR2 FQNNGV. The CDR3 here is CASTQAVASTDTQYF. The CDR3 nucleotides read TGTGCCAGCACCCAAGCGGTGGCTAGCACAGATACGCAGTATTTT.

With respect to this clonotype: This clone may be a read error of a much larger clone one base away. The CDR3 nucleotides are TGCAGTGCTAGAGCATTGGATTTTGGCACAGATACGCAGTATTTT. Amino acids: CSARALDFGTDTQYF. The rearrangement uses TRBV20-1 and TRBJ2-3; D unresolved. The CDR3 runs 15 residues. The germline V gene encodes CDR1 DFQATT and CDR2 SNEGSKA (reference sequence). V shed 1 base and J shed 1 base, with 12 bases lying between them.

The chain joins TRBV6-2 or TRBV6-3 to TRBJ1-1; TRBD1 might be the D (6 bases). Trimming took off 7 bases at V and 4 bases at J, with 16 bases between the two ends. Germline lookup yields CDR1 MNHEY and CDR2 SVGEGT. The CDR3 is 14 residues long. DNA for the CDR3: TGTGCCAGCACCTACGCAGGGGTTGGCACTGAAGCTTTCTTT. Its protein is CASTYAGVGTEAFF.

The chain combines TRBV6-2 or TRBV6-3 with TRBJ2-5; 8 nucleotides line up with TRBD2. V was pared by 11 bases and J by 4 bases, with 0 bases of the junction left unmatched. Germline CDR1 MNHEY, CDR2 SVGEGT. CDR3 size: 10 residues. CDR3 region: CAAGGETQYF. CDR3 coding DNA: TGTGCCGCGGGAGGAGAGACCCAGTACTTC.

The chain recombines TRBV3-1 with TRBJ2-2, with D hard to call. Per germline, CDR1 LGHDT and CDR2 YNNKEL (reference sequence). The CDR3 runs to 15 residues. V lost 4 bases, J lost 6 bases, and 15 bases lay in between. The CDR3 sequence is CASSPFRLLAGELFF. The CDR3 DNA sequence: TGTGCCAGCAGCCCGTTCAGGCTCCTTGCCGGGGAGCTGTTTTTT.

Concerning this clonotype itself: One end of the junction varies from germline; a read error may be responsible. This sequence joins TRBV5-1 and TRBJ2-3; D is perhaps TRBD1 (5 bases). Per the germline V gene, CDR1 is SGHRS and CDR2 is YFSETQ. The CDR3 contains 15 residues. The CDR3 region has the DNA TGCGCCAGCAGCTTCTTGGGCAGGGTCACAGATACGCAGTGTTTT. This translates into CASSFLGRVTDTQCF.

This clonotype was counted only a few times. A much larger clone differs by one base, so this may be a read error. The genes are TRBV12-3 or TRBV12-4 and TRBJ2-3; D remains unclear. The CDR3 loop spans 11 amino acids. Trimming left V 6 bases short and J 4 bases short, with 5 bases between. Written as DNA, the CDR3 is TGTGCCAGCAGCGTCGCAGATACGCAGTATTTT. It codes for CASSVADTQYF.

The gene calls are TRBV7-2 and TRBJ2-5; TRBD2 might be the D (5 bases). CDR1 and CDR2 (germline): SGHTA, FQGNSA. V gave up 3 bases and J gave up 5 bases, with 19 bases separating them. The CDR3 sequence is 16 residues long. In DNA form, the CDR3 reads TGTGCCAGCAGCTTTTCCACTAGTACACTGGGGGAGACCCAGTACTTC. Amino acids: CASSFSTSTLGETQYF. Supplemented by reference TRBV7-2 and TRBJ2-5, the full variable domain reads GAGVSQSPSNKVTEKGKDVELRCDPISGHTALYWYRQSLGQGLEFLIYFQGNSAPDKSGLPSDRFSAERTGGSVSTLTIQRTQQEDSAVYLCASSFSTSTLGETQYFGPGTRLLVL.

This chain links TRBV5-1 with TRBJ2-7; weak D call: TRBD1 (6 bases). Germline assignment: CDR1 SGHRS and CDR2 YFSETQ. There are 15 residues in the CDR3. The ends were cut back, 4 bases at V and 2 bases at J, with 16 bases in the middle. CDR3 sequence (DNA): TGCGCCAGCAGCAATACGGACAGTAGCCCCTACGAGCAGTACTTC. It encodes CASSNTDSSPYEQYF.